These 17 T cell receptor beta chains were all obtained from the same sample, sequenced in a study of T cells in narcolepsy. The protocol was immunoSEQ multiplex PCR, while the TCRdb copy is restricted to in-frame clones and leaves out a portion. Of about 27,000 clones listed, around nine tenths are singletons. The sequencing sample was made of CD45RA- memory CD4+ T cells from PBMCs. The receptor set was obtained from a human donor with narcolepsy.

The DNA for the CDR3 is TGTGCCAGCAGCCCTACAGGGAGGGCCAAAACTGAAGCTTTCTTT. Translation: CASSPTGRAKTEAFF. The chain combines TRBV14 with TRBJ1-1; a possible D gene is TRBD1 (6 bases). The CDR3 sequence is 15 residues long. Germline V gives CDR1 SGHDN, CDR2 FVKESK. Trimming removed 4 bases from V and 5 bases from J, with 17 bases in between.

The chain recombines TRBV11-2 with TRBJ1-1; D gene uncertain. CDR1 SGHAT and CDR2 FQNNGV come from the germline V gene. The CDR3 totals 12 residues. Between the trimmed V and J ends, which lost 3 bases and 0 bases, there was a span of 2 bases. The CDR3 DNA reads TGTGCCAGCAGCTTTTTGAACACTGAAGCTTTCTTT. It specifies CASSFLNTEAFF.

The chain recombines TRBV10-3 with TRBJ2-1; D possibly matches TRBD1 or TRBD2 (5 bases each). V lost 3 bases, J lost 6 bases, and 9 bases lay in between. This CDR3 is built from 13 residues. Germline CDR1 and CDR2: ENHRY and SYGVKD. The CDR3 reads CAISEGTTNEQFF. The DNA for the CDR3 is TGTGCCATCAGTGAAGGGACCACCAATGAGCAGTTCTTC.

The chain links TRBV19 to TRBJ2-7; 8 bases are a match to TRBD1. This CDR3 is built from 15 residues. Germline-derived CDR1 and CDR2 are LNHDA and SQIVND (reference sequence). V was pared by 3 bases and J by 3 bases, with 7 bases of the junction left unmatched. The CDR3: CASSISGTGNYEQYF. CDR3 bases: TGTGCCAGTAGTATTTCCGGGACAGGCAACTACGAGCAGTACTTC.

DNA of the CDR3: TGTGCCAGCAGCATTCCGGGACAGGGGTTGCGCATTCAGTACTTC. It encodes CASSIPGQGLRIQYF. The genes are TRBV28 and TRBJ2-4; 10 positions agree with TRBD1. From germline, CDR1 is MDHEN and CDR2 SYDVKM. The CDR3 length is 15 residues. V dropped 6 bases and J dropped 9; count of bases not matched to a gene: 11.

This rearrangement joins TRBV29-1 to TRBJ1-2; TRBD1 is a possible D gene (6 bases). Deletions cut 1 base from V and 5 bases from J, with 17 bases between. This CDR3 is built from 15 residues. The germline V gene has CDR1 SQVTM and CDR2 ANQGSEA. CDR3 sequence: CSVEVQPGGTYGYTF. As DNA, the CDR3 is TGCAGCGTTGAAGTCCAACCGGGGGGCACGTATGGCTACACCTTC.

For the CDR3, the DNA is TGTGCCAGCAGCTTGGCCGGGGAGCTGTTTTTT. Its translation is CASSLAGELFF. This chain links TRBV5-5 with TRBJ2-2; no clear D gene. Germline V CDR1 and CDR2: SGHKS, YYEKEE (reference sequence). The CDR3 has 11 amino acids. The V gene lost 0 bases and the J gene lost 6 bases, with 0 bases spanning the gap.

The chain links TRBV4-1 to TRBJ2-2, with 15 bases identical to TRBD2. The CDR3 totals 20 residues. After removal of 0 bases from V and 5 bases from J, the junction contained 10 bases not matched to a gene. In germline, CDR1 is MGHRA, CDR2 YSYEKL. CDR3 in amino acids: CASSQDKQGLAGGFTGELFF. The CDR3 DNA reads as TGCGCCAGCAGCCAAGACAAACAGGGACTAGCGGGGGGTTTTACCGGGGAGCTGTTTTTT.

The chain employs TRBV5-1 and TRBJ1-2; D uncertain. Trimming stripped 1 base from V and 7 bases from J, with 11 bases between. The germline V gene has CDR1 SGHRS and CDR2 YFSETQ. The CDR3 has 13 amino acids. CDR3 bases: TGCGCCAGCAGCTTGTCGCAGGATCGTGGCTACACCTTC. Protein sequence: CASSLSQDRGYTF.

In DNA, the CDR3 is TGCAGCGTCCAGGAGAGACCAACTAATGAAAAACTGTTTTTT. Its translation is CSVQERPTNEKLFF. The J gene is TRBJ1-4, the V gene TRBV29-1; D is uncertain. This CDR3 has 14 residues. The V gene lost 6 bases and the J gene lost 0 bases, with 11 bases spanning the gap. Germline V CDR1 and CDR2: SQVTM, ANQGSEA. The full variable domain, its missing parts supplied by reference TRBV29-1 and TRBJ1-4, is SAVISQKPSRDICQRGTSLTIQCQVDSQVTMMFWYRQQPGQSLTLIATANQGSEATYESGFVIDKFPISRPNLTFSTLTVSNMSPEDSSIYLCSVQERPTNEKLFFGSGTQLSVL.

The chain links TRBV27 to TRBJ1-1, with 7 bases that match TRBD1. Germline V lookup: CDR1 MNHEY, CDR2 SMNVEV (reference sequence). V trimming: 5 bases; J trimming: 6 bases; junction bases outside the gene matches: 0. The CDR3 covers 11 residues. The DNA of the CDR3 is TGTGCCAGCAGTGGGACAGCTGAAGCTTTCTTT. The encoded protein is CASSGTAEAFF.

This clone turned up a few times. The V gene is TRBV19, the J gene TRBJ1-6; maybe TRBD1 (6 bases). Germline CDR1 LNHDA, CDR2 SQIVND (reference sequence). This CDR3 has 14 amino acids. V was pared by 5 bases and J by 7 bases, with 12 bases between. Here the CDR3 DNA reads TGTGCCAGTAGTCCTGCAAGGGGGAATTCACCCCTCCACTTT. Protein: CASSPARGNSPLHF.

CDR3 sequence: CATLTGFGNTIYF. The CDR3 DNA sequence: TGTGCCACCTTAACAGGGTTTGGAAACACCATATATTTT. This chain uses TRBV10-3 with TRBJ1-3; perhaps TRBD1 as D (6 bases). CDR1 ENHRY and CDR2 SYGVKD come from the germline V gene. CDR3 length equals 13 residues. The V and J ends lost 10 bases and 3 bases respectively, with 13 bases between them.

The chain recombines TRBV11-3 with TRBJ1-1, with 7 positions matching TRBD1. V gave up 3 bases and J gave up 3 bases; unmatched junction bases: 1. The germline CDR1 and CDR2 sequences are SGHNT and YENEEA. The CDR3 has 13 residues. The CDR3 is CASSFQGDTEAFF. CDR3 coding DNA: TGTGCCAGCAGCTTTCAGGGGGACACTGAAGCTTTCTTT.

The chain links TRBV5-1 to TRBJ2-3; D gene uncertain. Trimming removed 5 bases from V and 3 bases from J, with 16 bases in between. The germline V gene encodes CDR1 SGHRS and CDR2 YFSETQ. This CDR3 has 15 residues. CDR3: CASRKGVGETDTQYF. In DNA, the CDR3 is TGCGCCAGCAGGAAAGGAGTCGGAGAGACAGATACGCAGTATTTT.

This clone was picked up one time. The chain has TRBV29-1 and TRBJ2-3, with 10 bases that match TRBD2. V shed 4 bases and J 1 base; nucleotides not matched to a gene: 14. Germline lookup yields CDR1 SQVTM and CDR2 ANQGSEA. The CDR3 has 18 residues. CDR3 protein: CSVGGSLAGEPGTDTQYF. As DNA, the CDR3 is TGCAGCGTTGGAGGGAGTCTAGCGGGGGAGCCGGGCACAGATACGCAGTATTTT.

This chain uses TRBV28 with TRBJ1-5; no firm D call. There are 12 residues in the CDR3. Trimming took 6 bases from V and 2 from J, leaving 5 bases between them. Germline V lookup: CDR1 MDHEN, CDR2 SYDVKM. The CDR3 loop reads CASRSGNQPQHF. For the CDR3, the DNA is TGTGCCAGCAGGTCGGGCAATCAGCCCCAGCATTTT.